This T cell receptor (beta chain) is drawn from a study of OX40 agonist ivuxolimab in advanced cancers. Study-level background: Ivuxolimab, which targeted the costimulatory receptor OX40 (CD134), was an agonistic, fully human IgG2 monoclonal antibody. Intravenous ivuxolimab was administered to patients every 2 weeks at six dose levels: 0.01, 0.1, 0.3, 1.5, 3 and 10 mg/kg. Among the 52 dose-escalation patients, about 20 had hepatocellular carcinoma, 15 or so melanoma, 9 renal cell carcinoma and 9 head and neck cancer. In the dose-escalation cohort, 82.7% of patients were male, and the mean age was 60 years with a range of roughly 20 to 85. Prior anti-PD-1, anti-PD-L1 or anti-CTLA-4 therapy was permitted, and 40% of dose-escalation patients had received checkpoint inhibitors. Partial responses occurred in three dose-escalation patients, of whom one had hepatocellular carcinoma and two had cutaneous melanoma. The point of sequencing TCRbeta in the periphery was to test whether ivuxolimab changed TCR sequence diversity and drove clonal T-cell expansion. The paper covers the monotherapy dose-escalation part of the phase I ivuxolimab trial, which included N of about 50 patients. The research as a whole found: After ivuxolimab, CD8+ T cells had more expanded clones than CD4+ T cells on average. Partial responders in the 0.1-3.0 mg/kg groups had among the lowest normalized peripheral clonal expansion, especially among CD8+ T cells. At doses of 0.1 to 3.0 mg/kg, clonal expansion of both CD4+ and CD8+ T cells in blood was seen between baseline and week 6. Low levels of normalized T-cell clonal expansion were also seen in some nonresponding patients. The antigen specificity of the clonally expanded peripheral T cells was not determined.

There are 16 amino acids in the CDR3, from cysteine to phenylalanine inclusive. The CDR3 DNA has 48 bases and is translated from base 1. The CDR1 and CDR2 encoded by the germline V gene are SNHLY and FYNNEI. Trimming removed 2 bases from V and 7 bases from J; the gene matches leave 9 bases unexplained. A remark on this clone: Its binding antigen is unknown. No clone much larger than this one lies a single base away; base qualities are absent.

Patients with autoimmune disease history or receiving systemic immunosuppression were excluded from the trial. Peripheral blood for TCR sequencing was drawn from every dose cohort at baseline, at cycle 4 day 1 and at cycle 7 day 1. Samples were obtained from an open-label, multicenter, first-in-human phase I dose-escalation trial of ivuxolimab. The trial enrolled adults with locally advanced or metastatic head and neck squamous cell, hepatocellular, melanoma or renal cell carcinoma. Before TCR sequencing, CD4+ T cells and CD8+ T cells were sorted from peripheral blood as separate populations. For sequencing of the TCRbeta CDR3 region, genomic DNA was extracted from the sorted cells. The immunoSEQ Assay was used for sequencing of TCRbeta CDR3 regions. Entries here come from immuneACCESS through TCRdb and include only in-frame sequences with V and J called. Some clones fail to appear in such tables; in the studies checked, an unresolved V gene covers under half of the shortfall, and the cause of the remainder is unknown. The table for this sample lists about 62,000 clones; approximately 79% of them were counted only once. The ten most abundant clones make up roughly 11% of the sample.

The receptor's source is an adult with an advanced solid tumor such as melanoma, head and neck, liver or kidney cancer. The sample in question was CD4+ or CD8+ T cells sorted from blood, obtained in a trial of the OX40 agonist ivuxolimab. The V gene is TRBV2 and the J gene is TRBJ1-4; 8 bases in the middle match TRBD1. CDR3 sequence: CASSERQGALIEKLFF. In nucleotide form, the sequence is TGTGCCAGCAGTGAAAGGCAGGGGGCCCTTATTGAAAAACTGTTTTTT. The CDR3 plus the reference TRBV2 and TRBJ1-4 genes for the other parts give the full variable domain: EPEVTQTPSHQVTQMGQEVILRCVPISNHLYFYWYRQILGQKVEFLVSFYNNEISEKSEIFDDQFSVERPDGSNFTLKIRSTKLEDSAMYFCASSERQGALIEKLFFGSGTQLSVL.